The sequence of this T cell receptor beta chain was determined in a study of T cell repertoires in cytomegalovirus infection. About the study: Signatures in public TCR beta sequences pointed to both CMV infection and matching HLA type.

Using its own MiXCR run on the reads, TCRdb lists one record per CDR3 protein. The table includes hundreds of thousands of distinct CDR3 sequences, approximately 22% detected once. Whole-study findings and limits: Carriers of CMV and the relevant HLA type were discriminated by public TCR beta frequency. HLA-C-restricted CMV clonotypes gave the most frequent clonotype in two of eight donors.

This clonotype has at least ten counts. What it recognizes is unknown. Germline-derived CDR1 and CDR2 are SGHTA and FQGNSA. V was pared by 2 bases and J by 9 bases, with 11 bases between. This CDR3 is built from 13 residues. This chain uses TRBV7-2 with TRBJ1-5; D is possibly TRBD1 (6 bases). This TCR derives from a human donor in good health (CMV status not recorded). Some clones in this sample may be carry-over from other donors' samples. Sample: CD8+ T cells from PBMCs. This chain's CDR3 is CASSLSRGGPQHF. CDR3 nucleotides: TGTGCCAGCAGCTTATCCAGGGGAGGGCCCCAGCATTTT.